The sequence of this TCR beta chain was determined in a study of OX40 agonist ivuxolimab in advanced cancers. V trimming: 4 bases; J trimming: 4 bases; junction bases outside the gene matches: 7. Germline V gene data show CDR1 as MDHEN and CDR2 as SYDVKM. This CDR3 is built from 17 residues. TCRdb keeps only in-frame clones here, not all; method: immunoSEQ multiplex PCR. Of roughly 76,000 clones listed, about 82% are singletons. The V call is TRBV28, the J call TRBJ2-1; 13 bases fit TRBD2. The sequence came from an adult with an advanced solid tumor such as melanoma, head and neck, liver or kidney cancer. Source: CD4+ or CD8+ T cells sorted from blood, taken in a trial of the OX40 agonist ivuxolimab. The CDR3 sequence: CASSSTGTSGKYNEQFF. The CDR3 bases are TGTGCCAGCAGTTCTACCGGGACTAGCGGGAAGTACAATGAGCAGTTCTTC. Full variable domain (rest looked up from reference TRBV28 and TRBJ2-1): DVKVTQSSRYLVKRTGEKVFLECVQDMDHENMFWYRQDPGLGLRLIYFSYDVKMKEKGDIPEGYSVSREKKERFSLILESASTNQTSMYLCASSSTGTSGKYNEQFFGPGTRLTVL.